This T cell receptor (beta chain) was obtained from a study of cytomegalovirus exposure and HLA in healthy donors. Study outcomes and limitations: The majority of TCR sequences were rare, yet some public TCRs appeared in many donors.

With regard to this clone: The antigen is unknown.

Libraries were prepared by immunoSEQ multiplex PCR; TCRdb keeps only in-frame clonotypes and omits some of them. This sample has 200,000 to 250,000 clones, with over 65% found just once. The CDR3 loop spans 14 amino acids. V trimming: 6 bases; J trimming: 4 bases; junction bases outside the gene matches: 6. Per the germline V gene, CDR1 is SNHLY and CDR2 is FYNNEI. The chain links TRBV2 to TRBJ1-5, with 7 positions matching TRBD1. What was sequenced was PBMCs. The source of this sequence is a woman aged 18-29 years in good health and CMV-seronegative. For the CDR3, the DNA is TGTGCCAGCAGGGGAGACAGGGCTAATCAGCCCCAGCATTTT. It translates to CASRGDRANQPQHF.